These 4 T cell receptor beta chains were all obtained from the same sample, sequenced in a study of cytomegalovirus exposure and HLA in healthy donors. Researchers ran the PCR with 60 Vbeta and 13 Jbeta primers. The data were produced by immunoSEQ multiplex PCR, yet TCRdb's version contains in-frame clones alone and is incomplete. Seen here are more than 85,000 clones, around 75% observed once, and the top ten hold under 1.5%. Material: PBMCs. All receptors come from a man aged 40-49 years in good health and CMV-seronegative.

V usage is TRBV6-5 and J usage is TRBJ2-5; 9 nucleotides agree with TRBD1. In germline, CDR1 is MNHEY, CDR2 SVGAGI. This CDR3 is 13 amino acids long. Unmatched junction bases numbered 4, after V lost 6 bases and J lost 5 bases. The DNA of the CDR3 is TGTGCCAGCAGGACAACAGGGGGCGAGACCCAGTACTTC. This codes for CASRTTGGETQYF.

This CDR3 is CASSSRTGPSYEQYF. For the CDR3, the DNA is TGTGCCAGCAGTTCACGGACAGGACCCTCCTACGAGCAGTACTTC. The chain is built from TRBV6-6 and TRBJ2-7; 7 nucleotides line up with TRBD1. The CDR3 loop spans 15 amino acids. Germline CDR1 is MNHNY and CDR2 is SVGAGI (reference sequence). V dropped 4 bases and J dropped 0; count of bases not matched to a gene: 6.

This clone was found many times. The genes are TRBV7-3 and TRBJ1-1; no reliable D call. The V gene's germline CDR1 is SGHTA and CDR2 FQGTGA. The length of the CDR3 is 14 residues. The ends were cut back, 5 bases at V and 2 bases at J, with 12 bases in the middle. The CDR3 loop is CASSPGQTNTEAFF. CDR3 DNA sequence: TGTGCCAGCAGCCCGGGTCAGACTAACACTGAAGCTTTCTTT. Looking up the rest from reference TRBV7-3 and TRBJ1-1 gives the full variable domain: GAGVSQTPSNKVTEKGKYVELRCDPISGHTALYWYRQSLGQGPEFLIYFQGTGAADDSGLPNDRFFAVRPEGSVSTLKIQRTERGDSAVYLCASSPGQTNTEAFFGQGTRLTVV.

This rearrangement joins TRBV5-3 to TRBJ2-2, with 11 positions matching TRBD2. TRBV5-3 is an ORF, with its function uncertain. The CDR3 runs to 18 residues. V trimming: 4 bases; J trimming: 7 bases; junction bases outside the gene matches: 15. This CDR3 is CARSRGPLAGGHNGELFF. The CDR3 coding sequence is TGTGCCAGAAGCCGGGGCCCCTTAGCGGGAGGGCACAACGGGGAGCTGTTTTTT.